These T cell receptor beta chains were read from a single sample in a study of blood T cell repertoires in COVID-19. The data were produced by immunoSEQ multiplex PCR, yet TCRdb's version contains in-frame clones alone and is incomplete. In the table there are about 130,000 clones, about four fifths of which are singletons. Sequencing used peripheral blood. The receptors were sampled from a man in his forties with active or convalescent COVID-19. Each CDR3 is given with its conserved first and last residue. Fields, in order: V gene, D gene, clone size, J gene, CDR3 protein, CDR3 DNA. The D gene is left open where the match is weak. Where a row states a size, it is once, few, many or the class of an expanded clone; other rows omit it.

>TRBV7-9|.|.|TRBJ1-1
CASSLKGETEAFF
TGTGCCAGCAGCTTAAAGGGAGAAACTGAAGCTTTCTTT
>TRBV9|.|.|TRBJ2-7
CASSPSQEHYEQYF
TGTGCCAGCAGCCCCTCACAGGAACACTACGAGCAGTACTTC
>TRBV6-2/TRBV6-3|TRBD1|.|TRBJ2-7
CASSWDRVGEQYF
TGTGCCAGCAGTTGGGACAGGGTTGGCGAGCAGTACTTC
>TRBV28|.|.|TRBJ2-7
CASSRYGEQYF
TGTGCCAGCAGCCGGTATGGCGAGCAGTACTTC
>TRBV6-1|TRBD1|many|TRBJ1-2
CASSEKEAGGNGYTF
TGTGCCAGCAGTGAAAAAGAGGCAGGGGGCAATGGCTACACCTTC
>TRBV9|.|.|TRBJ1-1
CASSPQGGTNTEAFF
TGTGCCAGCAGCCCCCAGGGTGGGACAAACACTGAAGCTTTCTTT
>TRBV4-2|TRBD2|.|TRBJ2-5
CASSPLAGGLEETQYF
TGTGCCAGCAGCCCTCTAGCGGGAGGGCTCGAAGAGACCCAGTACTTC
>TRBV6-5|.|.|TRBJ1-4
CASRLLRGSNEKLFF
TGTGCCAGCAGATTACTCAGGGGTTCTAATGAAAAACTGTTTTTT
>TRBV7-3|TRBD1|.|TRBJ1-2
CASSPMGPETGAHGYTF
TGTGCCAGCAGCCCCATGGGCCCAGAGACAGGGGCGCATGGCTACACCTTC
>TRBV7-9|.|.|TRBJ1-4
CASSFRQSNEKLFF
TGTGCCAGCAGCTTTCGACAGAGTAATGAAAAACTGTTTTTT
>TRBV29-1|TRBD1|few|TRBJ1-1
CSVIRTGGGTEAFF
TGCAGCGTTATAAGGACAGGGGGTGGAACTGAAGCTTTCTTT
>TRBV11-2|.|.|TRBJ1-1
CASSRVGGNTEAFF
TGTGCCAGCAGCCGCGTGGGGGGAAACACTGAAGCTTTCTTT
>TRBV6-5|.|.|TRBJ1-2
CASSPYPGYDYGYTF
TGTGCCAGCAGTCCATACCCAGGATATGACTATGGCTACACCTTC
>TRBV30|TRBD1|.|TRBJ2-7
CAWSPPGQLIQQYF
TGTGCCTGGAGTCCCCCGGGACAGTTAATCCAGCAGTACTTC
>TRBV11-1|TRBD2|once|TRBJ2-3
CASSLRLAGGADTQYF
TGTGCCAGCAGCCTAAGACTAGCGGGGGGGGCAGATACGCAGTATTTT
>TRBV5-1|.|.|TRBJ1-4
CASSPQSANEKLFF
TGCGCCAGCAGCCCACAATCAGCTAATGAAAAACTGTTTTTT
>TRBV7-6|TRBD1|.|TRBJ1-2
CASSLETGVSGIASYTF
TGTGCCAGCAGCTTAGAGACAGGGGTATCTGGGATAGCTAGCTACACCTTC
>TRBV28|.|.|TRBJ1-3
CASSFGQGKTTIYF
TGTGCCAGCAGTTTTGGGCAGGGGAAGACTACCATATATTTT
>TRBV5-1|.|once|TRBJ2-5
CASSLVSETGTQYF
TGCGCCAGCAGCTTGGTTTCAGAAACGGGGACCCAGTACTTC
>TRBV27|.|.|TRBJ1-2
CASNPAGGGGYTF
TGTGCCAGCAACCCCGCGGGGGGTGGAGGCTACACCTTC
>TRBV6-5|.|few|TRBJ2-5
CASSPGELAGNQYF
TGTGCCAGCAGCCCCGGGGAGCTGGCGGGGAACCAGTACTTC
>TRBV19|TRBD1|.|TRBJ2-7
CASSTWDRGTYEQYF
TGTGCCAGTAGTACTTGGGACAGGGGAACCTACGAGCAGTACTTC
>TRBV28|.|.|TRBJ1-1
CASSRSGGAFF
TGTGCCAGCAGTAGGAGTGGAGGAGCTTTCTTT
>TRBV19|TRBD1|.|TRBJ1-5
CASSTRGQGGQPQHF
TGTGCCAGTAGTACACGGGGACAGGGGGGCCAGCCCCAGCATTTT
>TRBV11-1|.|.|TRBJ1-3
CASSRGLLSSGNTIYF
TGTGCCAGCAGCCGGGGACTGTTGAGCTCTGGAAACACCATATATTTT
>TRBV6-5|.|once|TRBJ1-6
CASSSPGSPLHF
TGTGCCAGCAGTTCCCCGGGGTCACCCCTCCACTTT